These 31 T cell receptor beta chains share one sample of origin, sequenced in a study of CD8+CD57+ T cells in acquired aplastic anemia. Investigators profiled TCR beta VDJ and CDR3 from genomic DNA template. TCRdb re-analysed the reads in MiXCR, keeping a single row per CDR3 protein. The sample records hundreds of thousands of distinct CDR3 sequences, 65% to 75% being singletons. Sequencing used sorted CD4+, CD8+, or CD8+CD57+ T cells (not recorded which) from PBMCs. Source of these receptors: a human donor in good health, serving as a control.

About this clonotype: The CDR3 end shows no conserved phenylalanine or tryptophan, and so a read error is likely. V and J are TRBV5-1 and TRBJ1-1; weak D call: TRBD1 (5 bases). The CDR3 is 13 residues long. CDR1 and CDR2 (germline): SGHRS, YFSETQ. CDR3 in amino acids: CASREATETEAFL. DNA of the CDR3: TGTGCCAGCAGGGAAGCGACAGAGACTGAAGCTTTCCTT.

The V call is TRBV7-6, the J call TRBJ1-6; no definite D call. With 0 bases removed from V and 8 bases from J, the gap between germline ends came to 8 bases. Germline lookup yields CDR1 SGHVS and CDR2 FNYEAQ. This CDR3 spans 14 amino acids. The CDR3 loop is CASSLAGRDSPLHF. DNA for the CDR3: TGTGCCAGCAGCTTAGCCGGCCGAGATTCACCCCTCCACTTT.

The chain is built from TRBV20-1 and TRBJ1-4, with TRBD1 as a possible D gene (5 bases). Trimming stripped 5 bases from V and 5 bases from J, with 12 bases between. CDR1 is DFQATT and CDR2 is SNEGSKA in the germline V gene (reference sequence). This CDR3 region has 13 residues. The CDR3 DNA follows: TGCAGTGCTGGGACTAGCGGGAATGAAAAACTGTTTTTT. Amino acids: CSAGTSGNEKLFF.

The chain employs TRBV7-3 and TRBJ1-5; TRBD1 is a possible D gene (6 bases). CDR3 size: 15 residues. The germline CDR1 and CDR2 sequences are SGHTA and FQGTGA. Trimming left V 6 bases short and J 16 bases short, with 28 bases between. The CDR3 spells CASSRGVGIIRAVHF. Written as DNA, the CDR3 is TGTGCCAGCAGTAGGGGGGTAGGGATTATACGAGCAGTACATTTT.

This sequence joins TRBV9 and TRBJ1-6, with D hard to call. Trimming cost V 0 bases and J 13 bases, with 14 bases left between them. The CDR3 spans 14 residues. The germline V gene encodes CDR1 SGDLS and CDR2 YYNGEE. The CDR3 coding sequence is TGTGCCAGCAGCGTAGAACAGAATAATTACCCCCTCCACTTT. Its translation is CASSVEQNNYPLHF.

This clonotype was recorded at least ten times. This sequence joins TRBV5-1 and TRBJ1-4, with D unclear. V lost 4 bases, J lost 0 bases, and 4 bases lay in between. This CDR3 comprises 13 residues. Germline CDR1 reads SGHRS; CDR2 reads YFSETQ. CDR3 sequence reads: CASSRTTNEKLFF. The CDR3 bases are TGCGCCAGCAGCCGAACAACTAATGAAAAACTGTTTTTT. Full variable domain (remainder filled in from reference TRBV5-1 and TRBJ1-4): KAGVTQTPRYLIKTRGQQVTLSCSPISGHRSVSWYQQTPGQGLQFLFEYFSETQRNKGNFPGRFSGRQFSNSRSEMNVSTLELGDSALYLCASSRTTNEKLFFGSGTQLSVL.

With regard to this clonotype: This CDR3 is missing its conserved last phenylalanine or tryptophan, likely due to a read error. The limits of the CDR3 on the DNA are not certain, so only TCRdb's listed CDR3 is given. The V call is TRBV9, the J call TRBJ1-1; TRBD1, the table's D call, lacks a check against the DNA. Germline values: CDR1 SGDLS, CDR2 YYNGEE. A total of 13 residues make up the CDR3, ends included. The CDR3 here is CASSSIRGAAPLH.

In the case of this clonotype: An end of the junction does not agree with germline; a read error may underlie this. This chain connects TRBV7-2 to TRBJ2-7, with a tentative D call TRBD1 (6 bases). The CDR3 runs 14 residues. Germline V gives CDR1 SGHTA, CDR2 FQGNSA. The CDR3 spells CASSLRGPPHHFGF. The CDR3 DNA reads TGTGCCAGCAGCCTCAGGGGTCCACCCCACCACTTTGGCTTC.

The chain carries TRBV11-3 and TRBJ1-6; D is ambiguous. Germline V gene lookup returns CDR1 SGHNT and CDR2 YENEEA. The CDR3 runs to 14 residues. The ends were cut back, 5 bases at V and 3 bases at J, with 8 bases in the middle. The CDR3 bases are TGTGCCAGCAGCGACCACGACTATAATTCACCCCTCCACTTT. Amino acids: CASSDHDYNSPLHF.

The V and J genes are TRBV15 and TRBJ1-2; D gene ambiguous. The germline CDR1 and CDR2 sequences are LNHNV and YYDKDF (reference sequence). The CDR3 covers 14 residues. V was clipped by 0 bases and J by 3 bases, with 8 bases between them. The DNA for the CDR3 is TGTGCCACCAGCAGAGATCAAGCGGACTATGGCTACACCTTC. It translates to CATSRDQADYGYTF.

Remarks on this clonotype: Because the CDR3's place on the DNA is in doubt, the DNA is left out and the CDR3 is given as listed by TCRdb. This rearrangement joins TRBV7-9 to TRBJ1-6. In germline, CDR1 is SEHNR, CDR2 FQNEAQ (reference sequence). Inclusive of both ends, the CDR3 amounts to 15 amino acids. The CDR3 sequence is CASSPGASSTSGRHF.

About this clonotype: One base away lies a much larger clone, so this may be a sequencing read error. The J gene is TRBJ1-2, the V gene TRBV6-1, with 9 bases matching TRBD1. Germline CDR1 is MNHNS and CDR2 is SASEGT. The CDR3 length is 14 residues. The CDR3 bases are TGTGCCGGCAGTGAATTACAGGGGGCCGGTGGCTACACCTTC. As protein: CAGSELQGAGGYTF.

This clonotype has a handful of counts. The chain carries TRBV29-1 and TRBJ1-5; D perhaps matches TRBD1 (5 bases). CDR1 is SQVTM, CDR2 ANQGSEA, per germline. CDR3 length equals 12 residues. Trimming removed 3 bases from V and 4 bases from J, with 7 bases in between. The CDR3 reads CSVEGENQPQHF. Here the CDR3 DNA reads TGCAGCGTTGAGGGGGAGAATCAGCCCCAGCATTTT.

The chain employs TRBV7-6 and TRBJ1-2, with D possibly TRBD1 on 6 matching bases. CDR1 and CDR2 from the germline V gene are SGHVS and FNYEAQ. The CDR3 loop spans 17 amino acids. The ends were cut back, 0 bases at V and 8 bases at J, with 22 bases in the middle. CDR3 region: CASSLAGGAGNEQGYTF. The CDR3 coding sequence is TGTGCCAGCAGCTTAGCCGGGGGGGCTGGCAATGAGCAGGGCTACACCTTC.

In this sample, this clonotype turned up a few times. V gene TRBV18 combines with J gene TRBJ1-1; 10 bases match TRBD1. Germline V gene lookup returns CDR1 KGHSH and CDR2 LQKENI. This CDR3 spans 16 amino acids. V lost 0 bases to trimming and J lost 1 base; unmatched junction nucleotides: 2. The CDR3 DNA reads as TGTGCCAGCTCACCACCGGGACAGGGGTGGAACACTGAAGCTTTCTTT. Translated, it gives CASSPPGQGWNTEAFF.

The table lists this clonotype with a count of one. The chain combines TRBV7-3 with TRBJ2-5; TRBD2 might be the D (5 bases). This CDR3 is built from 15 residues. Germline CDR1 is SGHTA and CDR2 is FQGTGA. Trimming removed 6 bases at V and 9 bases at J, with 23 bases between. Here the CDR3 reads CASSVNYEEDYAQYF. The CDR3 nucleotides are TGTGCCAGCAGTGTCAACTACGAGGAAGACTACGCCCAGTACTTC.

As for this clonotype: Mismatch with germline at one junction end may stem from a read error. The chain joins TRBV2 to TRBJ1-2; D unresolved. This CDR3 spans 12 amino acids. The germline V gene has CDR1 SNHLY and CDR2 FYNNEI. The CDR3 DNA reads as TGTGCCAGCACATTAGCGGGGTATGCCTACACCTTC. As protein: CASTLAGYAYTF.

Concerning this clonotype itself: One end of the junction varies from germline; a read error may be responsible. The chain is built from TRBV7-2 and TRBJ2-1, with 7 positions matching TRBD1. The CDR3 is 14 amino acids. The germline V gene has CDR1 SGHTA and CDR2 FQGNSA. CDR3 sequence (DNA): TGTGCCAGCAGCTTCCAAGTGACAGGGAACACTGAAGTTTTC. It is translated as CASSFQVTGNTEVF.

The rearrangement joins TRBV24-1 to TRBJ2-7; no clear D. CDR3 length: 14 residues. Germline CDR1 and CDR2: KGHDR and SFDVKD. Trimming took off 4 bases at V and 1 base at J, with 10 bases between the two ends. CDR3 protein: CATSEVLGSYEQYF. The CDR3, as DNA: TGTGCCACCAGTGAGGTTTTGGGATCCTACGAGCAGTACTTC.

The rearrangement links TRBV15 to TRBJ2-7; D is unresolved. V lost 1 base and J 8 bases, leaving 12 bases between the germline ends. Germline V lookup: CDR1 LNHNV, CDR2 YYDKDF (reference sequence). The CDR3 totals 13 residues. The CDR3 reads CATSRGTGEKQYF. The CDR3 nucleotides are TGTGCCACCAGCAGAGGAACCGGAGAGAAGCAGTACTTC.

This clonotype showed up just once. The chain carries TRBV29-1 and TRBJ2-1; tentative D call: TRBD2 (7 bases). V was clipped by 7 bases and J by 6 bases, with 13 bases between them. The CDR3 spans 12 residues. Germline lookup yields CDR1 SQVTM and CDR2 ANQGSEA. The CDR3 sequence is CSGRGGGNEQFF. In DNA form, the CDR3 reads TGCAGCGGCCGAGGGGGGGGCAATGAGCAGTTCTTC.

The chain carries TRBV7-9 and TRBJ1-1; D is unresolved. The CDR3 spans 14 residues. In germline, CDR1 is SEHNR, CDR2 FQNEAQ (reference sequence). V shed 4 bases and J shed 0 bases, with 9 bases lying between them. The CDR3, as DNA: TGTGCCAGCAGCTACCACGATATGAACACTGAAGCTTTCTTT. The encoded protein is CASSYHDMNTEAFF.

This clonotype was detected only a few times. The gene calls are TRBV19 and TRBJ2-5, with D tentatively TRBD1 or TRBD2 (5 bases each). The CDR3 extends over 15 amino acids. Trimming removed 1 base at V and 0 bases at J, with 9 bases between. CDR1 and CDR2 from the germline V gene are LNHDA and SQIVND (reference sequence). This CDR3 reads CASSIAGQYQETQYF. The CDR3 coding sequence is TGTGCCAGTAGTATAGCGGGGCAGTACCAAGAGACCCAGTACTTC.

V is TRBV11-1 and J is TRBJ2-7; no clear D gene. This CDR3 region has 14 residues. The V and J ends lost 7 bases and 2 bases respectively, with 15 bases between them. CDR1 is SGHAT and CDR2 is FQDESV in the germline V gene (reference sequence). The CDR3 spells CASTRRQEPYEQYF. The CDR3 DNA follows: TGTGCCAGCACCCGCAGGCAAGAACCCTACGAGCAGTACTTC.

In regard to this clonotype: The missing conserved phenylalanine or tryptophan at the end of this CDR3 makes a read error likely. The DNA is left out, because the CDR3 cannot be placed on it with certainty; the CDR3 is given as TCRdb lists it. The CDR3 spells CASSLLVQGFGNT. This chain links TRBV7-2 with TRBJ2-1; the table's D gene call, TRBD1, was not cross checked with the DNA. CDR1 is SGHTA, CDR2 FQGNSA, per germline. The CDR3 is 13 residues long, ends included.

CDR3 amino acids: CSLYGGEICDEQFF. The CDR3 bases are TGCAGCCTTTACGGAGGGGAGATCTGCGATGAGCAGTTCTTC. The chain employs TRBV29-1 and TRBJ2-5; maybe TRBD2 (6 bases). The end of the DNA aligns better with TRBJ2-1, so the J call may be wrong. CDR3 length equals 14 residues. Germline lookup yields CDR1 SQVTM and CDR2 ANQGSEA.

With regard to this clonotype: As the CDR3 is not closed by the conserved phenylalanine or tryptophan, this likely results from a read error. No DNA is shown, since the ends of the CDR3 on it are uncertain; the CDR3 is the one TCRdb lists. V and J are TRBV2 and TRBJ2-5; the D call TRBD1 from the table was never checked on the DNA. Ends included, the CDR3 has 16 residues. CDR1 and CDR2 (germline): SNHLY, FYNNEI. The CDR3 loop reads CASSRTGSETQYFGPG.

The count of this clonotype is one. The junction departs from germline at one end; a sequencing error may be responsible. J is TRBJ1-1 and V is TRBV7-2; the D is unclear. The CDR3 length is 14 residues. The germline gives CDR1 SGHTA, CDR2 FQGNSA. This CDR3 reads CASSLEGEDYGYTF. CDR3 bases: TGTGCCAGCAGCTTAGAAGGCGAGGACTATGGCTACACCTTT.

This clonotype showed up just once. The junction shows a germline mismatch at one end, possibly a read error. The chain recombines TRBV5-1 with TRBJ2-3; a possible D gene is TRBD1 (6 bases). There are 16 residues in the CDR3. Germline-derived CDR1 and CDR2 are SGHRS and YFSETQ. This CDR3 reads CASSFTGTNTADFFYF. As DNA, the CDR3 is TGTGCCAGCAGTTTTACAGGGACAAATACCGCAGATTTCTTTTATTTT.

The J gene is TRBJ1-2, the V gene TRBV2, with 9 bases matching TRBD1. Trimming cost V 8 bases and J 4 bases; bases outside gene matches: 11. The CDR3 spans 15 residues. Germline V gene sequence: CDR1 SNHLY, CDR2 FYNNEI. CDR3 region: CASGTDRGGFYGYTF. The CDR3 DNA is TGTGCCAGCGGAACGGACAGGGGAGGATTCTATGGCTACACCTTC.

A single count supports this clonotype. The V call is TRBV6-6, the J call TRBJ1-6, with 9 bases identical to TRBD1. CDR3 length equals 17 residues. Trimming took 9 bases from V and 5 from J; bases not matched to a gene: 14. Germline CDR1 reads MNHNY; CDR2 reads SVGAGI (reference sequence). The CDR3 bases are TGTGCCAGTAGTGAGGGACAGGGAATGGGCGATAATTCACCCCTCCACTTT. Encoded protein: CASSEGQGMGDNSPLHF.